This T cell receptor (beta chain) originates from a study of PD-L1 blockade in urothelial cancer. Study details: The patients' atezolizumab therapy, 1,200 mg intravenously every 3 weeks, started in the mid-2010s. A median around 150,000 T cells were found in blood samples. As for prior chemotherapy regimens, patients had received 0 to 3.

In regard to this clone: The antigen is unknown.

Produced via immunoSEQ multiplex PCR; TCRdb's table is partial and in-frame only. The sample shows tens of thousands of clones, around 84% of them seen only once. Study-wide points: Better survival was predicted when blood TCR clonality before treatment fell below the median.

The time point here: pretreatment peripheral blood. This CDR3 is built from 15 residues. Trimming left V 1 base short and J 0 bases short, with 8 bases between. Germline V CDR1 and CDR2: SGHRS, YFSETQ. The source is a woman in her 70s with urothelial cancer. Sample: PBMCs, taken around atezolizumab (anti-PD-L1) treatment. The chain combines TRBV5-1 with TRBJ1-3, with a tentative D call TRBD1 (5 bases). For the CDR3, the DNA is TGCGCCAGCAGCTTGTGGGGCGGCTCTGGAAACACCATATATTTT. Encoded protein: CASSLWGGSGNTIYF.